This T cell receptor beta chain was sequenced during a study of blood T cell repertoires in COVID-19. The cohort comprised adults aged about 18 to 100 years residing in some 24 US areas. Researchers sorted participants into cohorts using their self-reported clinical history. Germline loops: CDR1 SGHTA, CDR2 FQGNSA. The CDR3 loop spans 16 amino acids. The V end lost 1 base, the J end lost 8 bases, and 20 bases lay between the germline ends. TCRdb's copy holds only in-frame clones and misses some; the assay was immunoSEQ multiplex PCR. In the table there are about 160,000 clones, about four fifths of which are singletons.

The sequencing input was PBMCs or T cells enriched from blood (not recorded which). This TCR came from a man in his sixties who had recovered from COVID-19. V gene TRBV7-2 combines with J gene TRBJ1-2; a weak D match, TRBD1 (6 bases). CDR3 protein: CASSLEVWGRNEGYTF. CDR3 in DNA: TGTGCCAGCAGCTTAGAGGTCTGGGGGCGCAACGAGGGCTACACCTTC.